These 21 T cell receptor beta chains share one sample of origin, sequenced in a study of neurological immune-mediated disorders (dated by TCRdb to between 2018 and 2020). The library relied on 5' RACE. For sequencing, an Illumina HiSeq 2500 was employed. TCRdb's own reprocessing of the public reads used fastp at Q25 and MiXCR and kept productive beta chains. A single entry per CDR3 protein holds the most common genes and DNA from its merged rows. The sample table records about 66,000 distinct CDR3 sequences; almost 3.5% of these occur just once. Of the sample, about 3.5% is held by the ten largest clones. Input material: PBMCs. These receptors were collected from a man aged 40-49 years with multiple sclerosis.

This clonotype was seen repeatedly, ten times or more. The chain couples TRBV10-3 to TRBJ2-7; D gene ambiguous. Germline values: CDR1 ENHRY, CDR2 SYGVKD. This CDR3 contains 14 residues. Trimming left V 9 bases short and J 0 bases short, with 15 bases between. CDR3 coding DNA: TGTGCCATAGGTGGTGCTTCAGTCTCCTACGAGCAGTACTTC. This gives the protein CAIGGASVSYEQYF.

This clonotype has ten or more counts. The chain carries TRBV5-6 and TRBJ1-1; D might be TRBD1 (6 bases). Germline CDR1 reads SGHDT; CDR2 reads YYEEEE. The CDR3 has 13 residues. The V end lost 5 bases, the J end lost 3 bases, and 11 bases lay between the germline ends. CDR3 coding DNA: TGTGCCAGCAGGTCGAGGGGGGACACTGAAGCTTTCTTT. As protein: CASRSRGDTEAFF.

In its sample, this clonotype was seen many times. The rearrangement links TRBV29-1 to TRBJ2-1; 7 bases agree with TRBD1. CDR1 SQVTM and CDR2 ANQGSEA come from the germline V gene. The CDR3 totals 13 residues. J was trimmed by 3 bases and V by 4 bases; bases with no gene match: 3. CDR3 sequence: CSVGGTDYNEQFF. In DNA, the CDR3 is TGCAGCGTTGGGGGGACAGACTACAATGAGCAGTTCTTC.

In this sample, this clonotype turned up many times. V is TRBV12-3 or TRBV12-4 and J is TRBJ2-6; D gene uncertain. V shed 8 bases and J shed 0 bases, with 11 bases lying between them. The CDR3 has 15 residues. The CDR3 protein is CASGSQVSGANVLTF. CDR3 coding DNA: TGTGCCAGCGGCTCGCAGGTCTCTGGGGCCAACGTCCTGACTTTC.

This clonotype was seen many times. The chain's CDR3 is CAYRDSNEQFF. The CDR3 DNA follows: TGTGCCTACCGGGACTCCAATGAGCAGTTCTTC. J is TRBJ2-1 and V is TRBV7-9; maybe TRBD2 (6 bases). CDR1 is SEHNR and CDR2 is FQNEAQ in the germline V gene (reference sequence). Trimming took off 11 bases at V and 6 bases at J, with 11 bases between the two ends. The CDR3 is 11 residues long.

This clonotype was detected ten times or more. The J gene is TRBJ2-5, the V gene TRBV6-1, with unresolved D. Germline V gene lookup returns CDR1 MNHNS and CDR2 SASEGT. The CDR3 covers 15 residues. The V and J ends lost 0 bases and 4 bases respectively, with 12 bases between them. DNA of the CDR3: TGTGCCAGCAGTGAAGCCTGGGGTTTTGGAGAGACCCAGTACTTC. This translates into CASSEAWGFGETQYF.

V is TRBV12-3 or TRBV12-4 and J is TRBJ1-1; possibly TRBD1 for D (5 bases). The germline V and J ends were trimmed by 6 bases and 3 bases, with 17 bases remaining between them. The CDR3 is 15 residues long. DNA for the CDR3: TGTGCCAGCAGATATGCGGGGGGTTTGGACACTGAAGCTTTCTTT. Translating gives CASRYAGGLDTEAFF.

This chain connects TRBV5-1 to TRBJ1-3; no firm D call. V was pared by 4 bases and J by 12 bases, with 26 bases between. CDR3 length equals 16 residues. The germline CDR1 and CDR2 sequences are SGHRS and YFSETQ. CDR3 protein: CASSVKGTGSGKNIYF. The CDR3 bases are TGCGCCAGCAGCGTCAAGGGCACGGGCTCTGGAAAAAACATATATTTT. Together with reference TRBV5-1 and TRBJ1-3, the CDR3 gives the full variable domain: KAGVTQTPRYLIKTRGQQVTLSCSPISGHRSVSWYQQTPGQGLQFLFEYFSETQRNKGNFPGRFSGRQFSNSRSEMNVSTLELGDSALYLCASSVKGTGSGKNIYFGEGSWLTVV.

The chain links TRBV20-1 to TRBJ1-2, with D perhaps matching TRBD1 (5 bases). CDR1 DFQATT and CDR2 SNEGSKA come from the germline V gene (reference sequence). V was trimmed by 6 bases and J by 8 bases, leaving 16 bases between them. This CDR3 contains 12 residues. In DNA form, the CDR3 reads TGCAGTGCACAGAGACAGCTTAACGGCTACACCTTC. As protein: CSAQRQLNGYTF.

Details on this clonotype: A much larger clone lies a single base off, so this may be a read error. The chain couples TRBV20-1 to TRBJ2-7; no firm D call. The CDR3 is made up of 12 amino acids. Germline values: CDR1 DFQATT, CDR2 SNEGSKA (reference sequence). The V end was cut by 3 bases, the J end by 7 bases, with 13 bases between. In DNA form, the CDR3 reads TGCAGTGCTAGCCCAGCGCAGAAAGAGCAGTACTTC. Protein product: CSASPAQKEQYF.

This clonotype was recorded at least ten times. The CDR3 region is CSVGLAGSSGANVLTF. DNA for the CDR3: TGCAGCGTCGGCCTGGCAGGGAGCTCTGGGGCCAACGTCCTGACTTTC. This chain uses TRBV29-1 with TRBJ2-6; either TRBD1 or TRBD2 may supply D (5 bases each). The length of the CDR3 is 16 residues. The germline V gene encodes CDR1 SQVTM and CDR2 ANQGSEA. V was clipped by 6 bases and J by 0 bases, with 15 bases between them.

At least ten counts were recorded for this clonotype. This rearrangement joins TRBV5-1 to TRBJ1-2; D ambiguous. The germline V gene encodes CDR1 SGHRS and CDR2 YFSETQ. Trimming shortened V by 1 base and J by 2 bases, and 12 bases separated the two germline ends. The CDR3 length is 15 residues. CDR3 nucleotide sequence: TGCGCCAGCAGCTTGCAAACCTTGGGGAACTATGGCTACACCTTC. Translated, it gives CASSLQTLGNYGYTF. Full variable domain (missing parts from reference TRBV5-1 and TRBJ1-2): KAGVTQTPRYLIKTRGQQVTLSCSPISGHRSVSWYQQTPGQGLQFLFEYFSETQRNKGNFPGRFSGRQFSNSRSEMNVSTLELGDSALYLCASSLQTLGNYGYTFGSGTRLTVV.

This clonotype was seen at least ten times. The CDR3 loop reads CASSLASRSGNEQFF. CDR3 coding DNA: TGCGCCAGCAGCTTGGCTAGCCGATCTGGCAATGAGCAGTTCTTC. This rearrangement joins TRBV5-1 to TRBJ2-1; a possible D gene is TRBD2 (5 bases). V was clipped by 0 bases and J by 6 bases, with 13 bases between them. Germline CDR1 is SGHRS and CDR2 is YFSETQ. There are 15 residues in the CDR3.

This clonotype was counted ten times or more. V gene TRBV20-1 combines with J gene TRBJ2-3; the D is unclear. Germline V gene lookup returns CDR1 DFQATT and CDR2 SNEGSKA (reference sequence). The CDR3 runs 14 residues. Trimming pared 1 base from V and 2 bases from J, leaving 10 bases between. This CDR3 is CSARVVVATDTQYF. CDR3 DNA sequence: TGCAGTGCTAGAGTGGTAGTGGCCACAGATACGCAGTATTTT.

This clonotype came up many times. J is TRBJ2-5 and V is TRBV5-1; 15 bases are shared with TRBD2. After removal of 3 bases from V and 8 bases from J, the junction contained 5 bases not matched to a gene. Germline CDR1 SGHRS, CDR2 YFSETQ. The CDR3 covers 15 residues. The CDR3: CASSYWTSGRVTQYF. In nucleotides, the CDR3 is TGCGCCAGCAGCTACTGGACTAGCGGGAGGGTAACCCAGTACTTC.

This clonotype was recorded many times. J is TRBJ2-7 and V is TRBV5-1; 9 bases match TRBD2. The germline gives CDR1 SGHRS, CDR2 YFSETQ. The V segment lost 6 bases and the J segment 0 bases; nucleotides outside the gene matches: 4. CDR3 size: 14 residues. The CDR3 coding sequence is TGCGCCAGCACCCTAGCGGGGAGCTCCTACGAGCAGTACTTC. Translated: CASTLAGSSYEQYF.

In this sample, this clonotype turned up many times. The V gene is TRBV3-1, the J gene TRBJ1-2; the D gene is possibly TRBD1 (5 bases). Germline V gives CDR1 LGHDT, CDR2 YNNKEL (reference sequence). Trimming took 7 bases from V and 8 from J, leaving 23 bases between them. The CDR3 runs 15 residues. DNA of the CDR3: TGTGCCAGCACCAGAGACTCGACAGACACGAGGGGCTACACCTTC. This encodes CASTRDSTDTRGYTF. Drawing the rest from reference TRBV3-1 and TRBJ1-2, the complete variable domain is DTAVSQTPKYLVTQMGNDKSIKCEQNLGHDTMYWYKQDSKKFLKIMFSYNNKELIINETVPNRFSPKSPDKAHLNLHINSLELGDSAVYFCASTRDSTDTRGYTFGSGTRLTVV.

This chain joins TRBV6-1 and TRBJ1-2, with D perhaps TRBD1 (5 bases). CDR1 is MNHNS and CDR2 is SASEGT in the germline V gene. The CDR3 length is 12 residues. V was cut by 10 bases and J by 4 bases, with 13 bases left in between. The CDR3 sequence is CANFKGVYGYTF. Here the CDR3 DNA reads TGTGCCAACTTCAAAGGGGTCTATGGCTACACCTTC.

This clonotype was seen at least ten times. CDR3 residues: CASSLVAYEQYF. In DNA form, the CDR3 reads TGCGCCAGCAGCTTGGTAGCCTACGAGCAGTACTTC. The V gene is TRBV5-1, the J gene TRBJ2-7; D call uncertain. The CDR3 covers 12 residues. Germline CDR1 SGHRS, CDR2 YFSETQ. V lost 0 bases and J 2 bases, leaving 3 bases between the germline ends.

This clonotype was seen many times. The chain has TRBV20-1 and TRBJ1-6; 9 bases map to TRBD1. The CDR3 covers 15 residues. Germline V gene data show CDR1 as DFQATT and CDR2 as SNEGSKA (reference sequence). J was trimmed by 7 bases and V by 6 bases; bases with no gene match: 10. The CDR3: CSAGRGGQGNSPLHF. The CDR3 DNA reads TGCAGTGCCGGACGAGGGGGACAGGGAAATTCACCCCTCCACTTT.

This clonotype has ten or more counts. This sequence joins TRBV7-9 and TRBJ2-3; 10 bases line up with TRBD2. This CDR3 has 16 amino acids. In germline, CDR1 is SEHNR, CDR2 FQNEAQ (reference sequence). Trimming removed 7 bases from V and 4 bases from J; junction bases left unmatched: 11. The CDR3 loop is CASTGRGLAESDTQYF. CDR3 DNA sequence: TGTGCCAGCACCGGAAGAGGACTAGCGGAGTCAGATACGCAGTATTTT.